The 3 T cell receptor beta chains given below trace back to one sample, sequenced in a study of blood T cells in healthy people across ages. Alongside a J-beta primer mix, a sample-barcoded 5' primer served in a second PCR lasting roughly 6 to 11 cycles. One entry per CDR3 protein, called by TCRdb with MiXCR from the 5' RACE reads. The table shows about 570,000 distinct CDR3 sequences, with about 28% occurring only once. The same data also went into a second study, on T cells of mothers and their children.

Sequencing was carried out using blood. The receptors originated from a boy younger than 10 in good health.

This rearrangement joins TRBV7-2 to TRBJ2-5, with 8 positions matching TRBD2. Trimming at V came to 5 bases and at J to 11 bases, leaving 10 bases not matched to a gene. There are 13 residues in the CDR3. Germline lookup yields CDR1 SGHTA and CDR2 FQGNSA. This CDR3 is CASSIPGGLGQYF. The CDR3 DNA reads TGTGCCAGCAGCATCCCGGGAGGGTTGGGTCAGTACTTC.

This clonotype was seen a handful of times. The chain combines TRBV11-2 with TRBJ2-3; a weak D match, TRBD2 (5 bases). The CDR3 is 16 amino acids. The V end was cut by 1 base, the J end by 1 base, with 12 bases between. The germline V gene encodes CDR1 SGHAT and CDR2 FQNNGV. The CDR3 DNA is TGTGCCAGCAGCTTAGTTGTCGATAGCGGCACAGATACGCAGTATTTT. Translation: CASSLVVDSGTDTQYF. Looking up the rest from reference TRBV11-2 and TRBJ2-3 gives the full variable domain: EAGVAQSPRYKIIEKRQSVAFWCNPISGHATLYWYQQILGQGPKLLIQFQNNGVVDDSQLPKDRFSAERLKGVDSTLKIQPAKLEDSAVYLCASSLVVDSGTDTQYFGPGTRLTVL.

This clonotype was found a few times. The V call is TRBV3-1, the J call TRBJ2-5; the match to TRBD2 covers 9 bases. Germline CDR1 is LGHDT and CDR2 is YNNKEL (reference sequence). The CDR3 has 16 residues. V dropped 0 bases and J dropped 2; count of bases not matched to a gene: 4. The DNA for the CDR3 is TGTGCCAGCAGCCAAGATCGACTAGCGGTTCAAGAGACCCAGTACTTC. Translating gives CASSQDRLAVQETQYF.